The 10 T cell receptor beta chains given below trace back to one sample, sequenced in a study of blood T cell repertoires in COVID-19. Sequenced by immunoSEQ multiplex PCR; TCRdb stores in-frame clones only, minus some. Of fewer than 300,000 clones detected, 85% to 90% appear once; the ten largest clones hold approximately 12%. Input material: peripheral blood. The receptor set was obtained from a woman in her 30s with COVID-19, enrolled during active disease.

This clone was seen a handful of times. This rearrangement joins TRBV19 to TRBJ1-2, with 9 bases identical to TRBD1. The V segment lost 8 bases and the J segment 5 bases; nucleotides outside the gene matches: 9. Germline values: CDR1 LNHDA, CDR2 SQIVND (reference sequence). This CDR3 region has 14 residues. The CDR3 nucleotides are TGTGCCAGTGCCCACGGACAGGGGCCGTATGGCTACACCTTC. This sequence encodes CASAHGQGPYGYTF.

The gene calls are TRBV1 and TRBJ2-7; the D call of TRBD2 is as the table states it, not checked on the DNA. TRBV1 is assigned pseudogene status. The CDR3 sequence is 13 residues long. CDR3 in amino acids: CTSSHDGFGEQYF. In DNA, the CDR3 is TGCACCAGCAGCCATGACGGGTTCGGCGAGCAGTACTTC.

The V and J genes are TRBV19 and TRBJ2-6; 11 positions match TRBD1. Germline lookup yields CDR1 LNHDA and CDR2 SQIVND (reference sequence). CDR3 length: 16 residues. Losses at the gene ends were 5 bases for V and 2 bases for J; bases not matched to a gene: 2. This CDR3 is CASSWTGGTGANVLTF. The CDR3 region has the DNA TGTGCCAGTAGTTGGACAGGGGGCACTGGGGCCAACGTCCTGACTTTC.

The chain has TRBV5-5 and TRBJ2-1; TRBD2 agrees at 12 bases. The CDR3 covers 15 residues. Trimming cost V 4 bases and J 4 bases; bases outside gene matches: 3. Germline V gene data show CDR1 as SGHKS and CDR2 as YYEKEE (reference sequence). CDR3 coding DNA: TGTGCCAGCAGCCCAGGACTAGCGGGGTACAATGAGCAGTTCTTC. Protein product: CASSPGLAGYNEQFF. The full variable domain, in which reference TRBV5-5 and TRBJ2-1 provide the parts outside the CDR3, is DAGVTQSPTHLIKTRGQQVTLRCSPISGHKSVSWYQQVLGQGPQFIFQYYEKEERGRGNFPDRFSARQFPNYSSELNVNALLLGDSALYLCASSPGLAGYNEQFFGPGTRLTVL.

The V call is TRBV5-6, the J call TRBJ1-5; 8 positions agree with TRBD1. V lost 3 bases, J lost 3 bases, and 2 bases stayed unmatched. CDR1 and CDR2 from the germline V gene are SGHDT and YYEEEE. The length of the CDR3 is 14 residues. The DNA for the CDR3 is TGTGCCAGCAGCTGGACAGGGACCAATCAGCCCCAGCATTTT. It specifies CASSWTGTNQPQHF.

This chain links TRBV28 with TRBJ1-3; no firm D call. The V gene lost 10 bases and the J gene lost 0 bases, with 13 bases spanning the gap. The CDR3 has 14 amino acids. Germline CDR1 and CDR2: MDHEN and SYDVKM. The CDR3 region has the DNA TGTGCCACCAACGGGGTCCTCTCTGGAAACACCATATATTTT. Translating gives CATNGVLSGNTIYF. The full variable domain, its missing parts supplied by reference TRBV28 and TRBJ1-3, is DVKVTQSSRYLVKRTGEKVFLECVQDMDHENMFWYRQDPGLGLRLIYFSYDVKMKEKGDIPEGYSVSREKKERFSLILESASTNQTSMYLCATNGVLSGNTIYFGEGSWLTVV.

The V call is TRBV25-1, the J call TRBJ2-7; 8 nucleotides align to TRBD1. J was trimmed by 4 bases and V by 8 bases; bases with no gene match: 10. Germline V CDR1 and CDR2: MGHDK, SYGVNS. The CDR3 is 14 residues long. CDR3 sequence (DNA): TGTGCCAGCGAAAAGGACAGGGTACAATACGAGCAGTACTTC. This gives the protein CASEKDRVQYEQYF.

The chain combines TRBV5-5 with TRBJ2-2, with 9 bases aligning to TRBD1. With V trimmed by 6 bases and J by 0 bases, 3 bases remained unmatched. The germline gives CDR1 SGHKS, CDR2 YYEKEE (reference sequence). The CDR3 is made up of 15 amino acids. DNA for the CDR3: TGTGCCAGCAAGTACAGGGGGCCGAACACCGGGGAGCTGTTTTTT. This encodes CASKYRGPNTGELFF.

This clone appeared a few times. This chain connects TRBV20-1 to TRBJ1-1; 7 bases map to TRBD1. This CDR3 comprises 16 residues. The germline gives CDR1 DFQATT, CDR2 SNEGSKA (reference sequence). V dropped 3 bases and J dropped 1; count of bases not matched to a gene: 11. The CDR3 DNA follows: TGCAGTGCTAGTAGGGACAACAGGGGCGGGAACACTGAAGCTTTCTTT. It is translated as CSASRDNRGGNTEAFF.

The rearrangement uses TRBV9 and TRBJ2-3, with TRBD2 identical over 8 bases. Germline CDR1 SGDLS, CDR2 YYNGEE. CDR3 length: 13 residues. J lost 5 bases, V lost 3 bases, and 2 bases had no gene match. CDR3 nucleotides: TGTGCCAGCAGCGACCTAGCGGGAGATACGCAGTATTTT. Protein product: CASSDLAGDTQYF.